Presented here are 17 T cell receptor beta chains from one specimen sequenced in a study of response to subunit inactivated influenza vaccine. TCRdb called the RT-PCR reads again in MiXCR, with one record for every CDR3 protein. The table has hundreds of thousands of distinct CDR3 sequences, about 15% seen once. Material: PBMCs from blood, obtained 11 to 12 days after vaccination. The source is a man aged 45 to 65 who received an inactivated influenza vaccine.

This chain links TRBV5-1 with TRBJ2-3; D is possibly TRBD1 (6 bases). The CDR3 sequence is 15 residues long. The germline V and J ends were trimmed by 5 bases and 0 bases, with 13 bases remaining between them. Germline V gene data show CDR1 as SGHRS and CDR2 as YFSETQ. In DNA form, the CDR3 reads TGCGCCAGCAGGACCGGGACATGGAGCACAGATACGCAGTATTTT. Translating gives CASRTGTWSTDTQYF. The variable domain in full, with the rest retrieved from reference TRBV5-1 and TRBJ2-3, is KAGVTQTPRYLIKTRGQQVTLSCSPISGHRSVSWYQQTPGQGLQFLFEYFSETQRNKGNFPGRFSGRQFSNSRSEMNVSTLELGDSALYLCASRTGTWSTDTQYFGPGTRLTVL.

This sequence joins TRBV5-4 and TRBJ1-2, with D tentatively TRBD1 (5 bases). The CDR3 extends over 15 amino acids. Germline V lookup: CDR1 SGHNT, CDR2 YYREEE (reference sequence). Trimming shortened V by 4 bases and J by 5 bases, and 18 bases separated the two germline ends. In nucleotides, the CDR3 is TGTGCCAGCAGCCCCGGGACCCTGGAGGGGTATGGCTACACCTTC. Translating gives CASSPGTLEGYGYTF.

This clonotype was observed a few times. The chain couples TRBV6-1 to TRBJ1-6, with D hard to call. The CDR3 has 16 amino acids. V was pared by 6 bases and J by 5 bases, with 17 bases between. Germline loops: CDR1 MNHNS, CDR2 SASEGT. The CDR3 DNA reads TGTGCCAGCAGGAGGTACAGCTGGAGAGATAATTCACCCCTCCACTTT. It yields the protein CASRRYSWRDNSPLHF.

V usage is TRBV18 and J usage is TRBJ2-7, with D possibly matching TRBD1 (6 bases). Trimming left V 2 bases short and J 8 bases short, with 10 bases between. This CDR3 comprises 12 residues. Looked up from germline, CDR1 is KGHSH and CDR2 is LQKENI. CDR3 in amino acids: CASSPRGDKQYF. CDR3 nucleotide sequence: TGTGCCAGCTCACCAAGAGGGGACAAGCAGTACTTC.

This clonotype was counted many times. V usage is TRBV7-9 and J usage is TRBJ2-1; TRBD1 matches 8 bases. The CDR3 consists of 16 residues. With 5 bases clipped from V and 2 bases from J, the junction kept 8 bases outside the gene matches. The germline gives CDR1 SEHNR, CDR2 FQNEAQ (reference sequence). The CDR3 loop is CASSRLGQATYNEQFF. The CDR3 nucleotides are TGTGCCAGCAGCCGACTGGGACAGGCCACCTACAATGAGCAGTTCTTC.

This clonotype appeared a few times. This chain joins TRBV4-1 and TRBJ1-5; no definite D call. V gave up 0 bases and J gave up 1 base, with 16 bases separating them. This CDR3 spans 18 amino acids. Germline V gives CDR1 MGHRA, CDR2 YSYEKL. CDR3 bases: TGCGCCAGCAGCCAAGATTTTTACGGGGAAAGAAGCAATCAGCCCCAGCATTTT. Protein: CASSQDFYGERSNQPQHF.

V and J are TRBV2 and TRBJ2-7; D gene uncertain. Looked up from germline, CDR1 is SNHLY and CDR2 is FYNNEI. V lost 7 bases to trimming and J lost 2 bases, with 9 bases between them. CDR3 length: 12 residues. CDR3 bases: TGTGCCAGCACAGGAGAGGCCTACGAGCAGTACTTC. Protein product: CASTGEAYEQYF.

V and J are TRBV7-2 and TRBJ2-1; D remains unclear. Germline V CDR1 and CDR2: SGHTA, FQGNSA. Trimming took off 1 base at V and 2 bases at J, with 9 bases between the two ends. The CDR3 sequence is 15 residues long. In nucleotides, the CDR3 is TGTGCCAGCAGCTTAGTAGGAGATCCCTACAATGAGCAGTTCTTC. As protein: CASSLVGDPYNEQFF. The variable domain in full, completed from reference TRBV7-2 and TRBJ2-1, reads GAGVSQSPSNKVTEKGKDVELRCDPISGHTALYWYRQSLGQGLEFLIYFQGNSAPDKSGLPSDRFSAERTGGSVSTLTIQRTQQEDSAVYLCASSLVGDPYNEQFFGPGTRLTVL.

This clonotype was seen ten or more times. V is TRBV20-1 and J is TRBJ2-5; possibly TRBD2 for D (6 bases). The ends were cut back, 0 bases at V and 4 bases at J, with 18 bases in the middle. Germline values: CDR1 DFQATT, CDR2 SNEGSKA (reference sequence). The CDR3 length is 16 residues. The CDR3 sequence is CSARDGGARFGETQYF. The CDR3 DNA reads TGCAGTGCTAGAGATGGCGGGGCGCGGTTTGGAGAGACCCAGTACTTC.

The chain's CDR3 is CASSLGHRGYEQYF. In DNA, the CDR3 is TGTGCCAGCAGCTTAGGCCACAGGGGCTACGAGCAGTACTTC. The rearrangement joins TRBV7-9 to TRBJ2-7; 7 bases line up with TRBD1. This CDR3 has 14 residues. Germline CDR1 reads SEHNR; CDR2 reads FQNEAQ (reference sequence). V lost 1 base, J lost 3 bases, and 3 bases stayed unmatched.

The genes are TRBV5-1 and TRBJ2-7; perhaps TRBD1 as D (6 bases). V was shortened by 6 bases and J by 1 base, with 14 bases between the two germline ends. Germline-derived CDR1 and CDR2 are SGHRS and YFSETQ. CDR3 length equals 14 residues. The CDR3 bases are TGCGCCAGCAAGTCAGGGGACCCTTCCTACGAGCAGTACTTC. Amino acid sequence: CASKSGDPSYEQYF.

V is TRBV6-2 or TRBV6-3 and J is TRBJ2-5, with 7 bases matching TRBD1. This CDR3 comprises 19 residues. Germline CDR1 and CDR2: MNHEY and SVGEGT. J gave up 2 bases and V 2 bases, and 17 bases lay outside the gene matches. The CDR3 DNA follows: TGTGCCAGCAGTTACACGTTTACAGGGGCGTTAAAACAACAAGAGACCCAGTACTTC. This sequence encodes CASSYTFTGALKQQETQYF.

The chain recombines TRBV20-1 with TRBJ2-2; no firm D call. The CDR3 totals 14 residues. Trimming shortened V by 0 bases and J by 1 base, and 6 bases separated the two germline ends. The germline gives CDR1 DFQATT, CDR2 SNEGSKA (reference sequence). DNA of the CDR3: TGCAGTGCTAGAGATTTAAAGAACACCGGGGAGCTGTTTTTT. Protein product: CSARDLKNTGELFF.

This clonotype was counted between two and nine times. V and J are TRBV20-1 and TRBJ2-7, with a tentative D call TRBD1 (5 bases). The V gene's germline CDR1 is DFQATT and CDR2 SNEGSKA (reference sequence). This CDR3 comprises 14 residues. Trimming cost V 1 base and J 2 bases, with 12 bases left between them. CDR3 DNA sequence: TGCAGTGCTAGAGGGACATTTAAAGCCTACGAGCAGTACTTC. Protein: CSARGTFKAYEQYF.

In regard to this clonotype: A much larger clone differs from this one at a single base, so this may be a read error. The CDR3 DNA reads as TGTGCCACCAGTGATTCGAAGGACGCTAGCGGAATACAAGAGAACCAGTACTTC. It yields the protein CATSDSKDASGIQENQYF. V is TRBV24-1 and J is TRBJ2-5; 7 bases map to TRBD2. CDR1 and CDR2 from the germline V gene are KGHDR and SFDVKD. The CDR3 is made up of 18 amino acids.

The table lists this clonotype with many counts. The CDR3 DNA reads TGTGCCAGCAGTCTAGGGGGGGTTACCAATGAAAAACTGTTTTTT. Translating gives CASSLGGVTNEKLFF. The chain combines TRBV6-1 with TRBJ1-4, with D possibly being TRBD1 (6 bases). This CDR3 region has 15 residues. The V gene's germline CDR1 is MNHNS and CDR2 SASEGT. The germline V and J ends were trimmed by 5 bases and 5 bases, with 15 bases remaining between them.

This clonotype was observed many times. V and J are TRBV29-1 and TRBJ1-5; TRBD1 is a possible D gene (6 bases). Trimming stripped 6 bases from V and 0 bases from J, with 9 bases between. From germline, CDR1 is SQVTM and CDR2 ANQGSEA. The CDR3 is 13 amino acids. CDR3 in amino acids: CSVSGDSNQPQHF. DNA for the CDR3: TGCAGCGTCTCAGGGGATAGCAATCAGCCCCAGCATTTT.